This record covers a single T cell receptor beta chain. Its antigen is not identified. TCRdb's table, derived via immunoSEQ multiplex PCR, lists solely in-frame clones and lacks some. The sample lists 99,000 or so clones, 91% occurring once. This entry is derived from a study of OX40 agonist ivuxolimab in advanced cancers. In the study overall: Patients were dosed with the agonistic anti-OX40 (CD134) antibody ivuxolimab.

V was shortened by 5 bases and J by 0 bases, with 8 bases between the two germline ends. CDR1 and CDR2 (germline): SGHTA, FQGNSA. The CDR3 sequence is 15 residues long. Study conclusions and caveats: Compared with CD4+, CD8+ T cells on average had more expanded clones.

Anyone with autoimmune disease history or systemic immunosuppression was excluded. Specimen: CD4+ or CD8+ T cells sorted from blood, collected in a trial of the OX40 agonist ivuxolimab. The gene calls are TRBV7-2 and TRBJ2-6; D unresolved. The receptor was derived from an adult with an advanced solid tumor such as melanoma, head and neck, liver or kidney cancer. The CDR3 sequence is CASSLPNSGANVLTF. The CDR3 DNA reads as TGTGCCAGCAGCCTCCCCAACTCTGGGGCCAACGTCCTGACTTTC.